The subject of this entry is one T cell receptor (beta chain). The clone's antigen remains unknown. No much larger clone exists at a distance of one base, and base qualities are not known. The CDR3 regions of human TCRbeta chains were subjected to immunosequencing. From the authors' description of their analysis: TCRs in the repertoires were compared against a reference library of SARS-CoV-2-specific TCRs that had been generated with the MIRA antigen-specificity platform. Breadth was defined as the fraction of unique TCRs that were SARS-CoV-2-associated, and depth was defined as the fraction of total T cells that were SARS-CoV-2-associated. Using the MIRA data, every spike-specific TCR was mapped to the spike region that the TCR reacted to and assigned to either a CD4 or a CD8 class. Log10-transformed breadth and depth values were compared by one-way ANOVA with Sidak's multiple comparisons tests. The clones in this table, taken by TCRdb from immuneACCESS, are in-frame only. Not every clone is retained; where verified, under half of the shortfall comes from an unresolved V gene, and the cause of the rest is unknown. That table supplies the V and J calls and clone size; D and trimming were determined from the DNA. For this sample the table gives 66,000 or so clones, of which about 90% were detected only once. Clones ranked in the top ten supply approximately 15% of the sample.

The cysteine opens and the phenylalanine closes a CDR3 of 9 amino acids. Kept here is only the CDR3 DNA, which spans 27 bases and is read in frame from base 1. Trimming costs V 11 bases and J 7 bases, and their ends lie 8 bases apart. The germline V gene gives CDR1 as SGHTA and CDR2 as FQGTGA. The data derive from a study of T cell responses to AZD1222 COVID-19 vaccine (dated by TCRdb to the early 2020s). In the study overall: AZD1222 recipients whose second dose came at about 4 weeks and those whose second dose came at about 12 weeks were combined into one group, since spike-specific TCR depth and breadth did not differ between the two schedules. TCR sequencing was performed for about 250 trial participants, of whom some 200 were given two doses of AZD1222 and some 25 were given two doses of MenACWY control vaccine. Trial participants were enrolled by age into subgroups of 18-55, 56-69 and 70-plus years, and around 140, 26 and 57 TCR-sequenced participants, respectively, were included in these subgroups.

Study-wide conclusions, independent of this receptor: In the small 56-69-year group, the increase in depth fell short of significance, most likely because of low power. Because no samples from the day 14 peak response were available, repertoires could be characterized only after the peak T cell response. Reportedly, almost half of the unique spike-specific TCRs recognized epitopes lying outside the regions that are mutated in the B.1.351 and B.1.1.7 variants. Conclusions about previously exposed vaccinees are limited, since just 6 or 7 AZD1222 recipients were seropositive for SARS-CoV-2 at baseline. The whole spike protein was spanned by vaccine-associated CD4 TCRs, and dominant responses were seen in regions 160-218 and 743-854. A significant rise in spike-specific TCR breadth and depth was observed after two AZD1222 doses relative to day 0 and relative to MenACWY recipients. Participants were mostly white British, with more females than males. The authors suggested clonal diversity may have been underestimated.

Interpreted using the paper, the time point label stands for: baseline before first vaccination. The vaccinee samples were drawn from two UK trials, COV001 and COV002, one of which was a single-blind randomized controlled phase 2/3 trial testing AZD1222 (ChAdOx1 nCoV-19) in healthy adults. For TCRbeta chain sequencing, PBMC samples from trial participants were taken at day 0 and at day 28 after the second dose. The input for sequencing was peripheral blood, taken on day 0 of AZD1222 vaccination. The chain links TRBV7-3 with TRBJ1-1; a confident D gene designation cannot be given. The receptor was derived from an adult in good health. The DNA sequence is TGTGCCGTCCTCCATGAAGCTTTCTTT. Translated, this is CAVLHEAFF.